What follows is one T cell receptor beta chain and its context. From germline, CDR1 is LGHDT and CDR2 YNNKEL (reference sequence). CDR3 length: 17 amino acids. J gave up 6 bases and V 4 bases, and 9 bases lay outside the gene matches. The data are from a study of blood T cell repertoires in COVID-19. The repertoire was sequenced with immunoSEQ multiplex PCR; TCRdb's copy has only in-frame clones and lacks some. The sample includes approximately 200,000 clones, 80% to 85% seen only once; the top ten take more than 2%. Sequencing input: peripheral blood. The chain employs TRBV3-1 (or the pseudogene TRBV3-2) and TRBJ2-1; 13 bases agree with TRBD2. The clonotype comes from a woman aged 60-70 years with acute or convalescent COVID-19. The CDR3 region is CASSLYTSGGAGNEQFF. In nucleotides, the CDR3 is TGTGCCAGCAGCCTATATACTAGCGGGGGGGCCGGCAATGAGCAGTTCTTC.